This T cell receptor (beta chain) derives from a study of blood T cell repertoires in COVID-19. About the research overall: The cDNA or gDNA used as material had been derived from T cells, B-cell-depleted T cells, or PBMCs.

Clones were sequenced by immunoSEQ multiplex PCR, and TCRdb holds only the in-frame ones, with some missing. The table has about 160,000 clones, 77% seen once. Material: peripheral blood. This sequence was found in a man aged 65 to 79 with acute or convalescent COVID-19.

CDR3 sequence: CASSAVTGRGPEAFF. Here the CDR3 DNA reads TGTGCCAGCAGCGCCGTAACAGGGAGGGGCCCTGAAGCTTTCTTT. This sequence joins TRBV9 and TRBJ1-1; D perhaps matches TRBD1 (6 bases). The CDR3 is 15 residues long. V was pared by 3 bases and J by 6 bases, with 18 bases between. CDR1 and CDR2 (germline): SGDLS, YYNGEE.